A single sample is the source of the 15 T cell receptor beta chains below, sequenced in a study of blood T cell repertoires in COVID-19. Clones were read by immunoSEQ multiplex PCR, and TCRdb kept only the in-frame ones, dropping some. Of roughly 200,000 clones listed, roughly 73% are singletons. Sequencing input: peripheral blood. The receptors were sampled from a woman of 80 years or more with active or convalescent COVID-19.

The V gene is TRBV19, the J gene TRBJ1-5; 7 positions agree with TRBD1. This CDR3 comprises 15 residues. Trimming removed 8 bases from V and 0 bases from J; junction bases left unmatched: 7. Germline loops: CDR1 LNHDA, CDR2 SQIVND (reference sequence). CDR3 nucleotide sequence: TGTGCCAGTCTACAGGGGACTTATAGCAATCAGCCCCAGCATTTT. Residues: CASLQGTYSNQPQHF.

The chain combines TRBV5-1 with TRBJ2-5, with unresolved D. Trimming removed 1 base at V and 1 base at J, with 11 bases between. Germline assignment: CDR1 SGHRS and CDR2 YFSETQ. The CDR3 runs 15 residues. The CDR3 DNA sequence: TGCGCCAGCAGCTTGAATGTTGGCGGCCAAGAGACCCAGTACTTC. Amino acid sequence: CASSLNVGGQETQYF.

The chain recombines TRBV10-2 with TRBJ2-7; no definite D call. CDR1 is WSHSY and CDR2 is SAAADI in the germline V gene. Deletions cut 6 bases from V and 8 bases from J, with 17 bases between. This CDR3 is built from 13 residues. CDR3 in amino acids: CASSPSASAKQYF. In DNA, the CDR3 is TGCGCCAGCAGCCCGTCCGCAAGCGCGAAGCAGTACTTC.

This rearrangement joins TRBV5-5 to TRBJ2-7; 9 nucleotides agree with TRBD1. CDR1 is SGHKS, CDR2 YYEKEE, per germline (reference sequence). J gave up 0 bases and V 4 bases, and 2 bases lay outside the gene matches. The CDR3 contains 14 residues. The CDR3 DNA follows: TGTGCCAGCAGCACAGGGGGCAACTCCTACGAGCAGTACTTC. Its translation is CASSTGGNSYEQYF.

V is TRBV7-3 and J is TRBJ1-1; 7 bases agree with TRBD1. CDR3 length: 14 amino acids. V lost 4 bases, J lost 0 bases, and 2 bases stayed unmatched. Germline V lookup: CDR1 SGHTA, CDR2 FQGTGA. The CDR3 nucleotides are TGTGCCAGCAGCTCCGGACAGGTGAACACTGAAGCTTTCTTT. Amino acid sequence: CASSSGQVNTEAFF.

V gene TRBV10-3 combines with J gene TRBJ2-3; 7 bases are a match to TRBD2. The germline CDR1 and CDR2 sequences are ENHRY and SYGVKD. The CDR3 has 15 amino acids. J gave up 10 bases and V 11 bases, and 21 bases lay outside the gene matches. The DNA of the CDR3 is TGTGCCGGGGCCTCGGGCGGACTAGTACAAGGGGCGCAGTATTTT. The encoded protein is CAGASGGLVQGAQYF.

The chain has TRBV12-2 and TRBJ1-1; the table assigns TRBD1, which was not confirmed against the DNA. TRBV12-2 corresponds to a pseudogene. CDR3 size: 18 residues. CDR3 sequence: CASRLAYPGDQTNTEAFF. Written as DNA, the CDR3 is TGTGCAAGTCGCTTAGCGTATCCAGGGGACCAGACGAACACTGAAGCTTTCTTT.

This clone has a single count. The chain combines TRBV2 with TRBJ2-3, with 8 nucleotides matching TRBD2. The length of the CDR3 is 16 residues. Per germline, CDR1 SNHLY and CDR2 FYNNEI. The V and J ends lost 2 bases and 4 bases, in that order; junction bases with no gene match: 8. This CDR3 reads CASSEIGVGLADTQYF. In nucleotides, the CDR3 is TGTGCCAGCAGTGAAATCGGGGTGGGACTAGCAGATACGCAGTATTTT.

The CDR3 sequence: CASSSPASAGLAGDSSYNEQFF. DNA of the CDR3: TGTGCCAGCAGCTCCCCCGCCTCCGCGGGACTAGCGGGGGACAGCTCCTACAATGAGCAGTTCTTC. This chain connects TRBV7-8 to TRBJ2-1; 14 bases are shared with TRBD2. This CDR3 contains 22 residues. CDR1 and CDR2 from the germline V gene are SGHVS and FQNEAQ. J lost 0 bases, V lost 4 bases, and 17 bases had no gene match.

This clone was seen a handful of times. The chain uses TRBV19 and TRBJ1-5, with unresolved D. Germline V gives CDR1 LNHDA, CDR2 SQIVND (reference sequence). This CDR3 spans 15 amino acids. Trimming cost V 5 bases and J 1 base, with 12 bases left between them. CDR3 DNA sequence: TGTGCCAGTAGTCGTGGTACGGGAAGCAATCAGCCCCAGCATTTT. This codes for CASSRGTGSNQPQHF.

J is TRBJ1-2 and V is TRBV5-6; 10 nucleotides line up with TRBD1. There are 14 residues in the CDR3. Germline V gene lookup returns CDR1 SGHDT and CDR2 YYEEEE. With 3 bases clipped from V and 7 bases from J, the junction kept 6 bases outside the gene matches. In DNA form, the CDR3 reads TGTGCCAGCAGCTACCGGGACAGGGGTTCTGGCTACACCTTC. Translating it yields CASSYRDRGSGYTF.

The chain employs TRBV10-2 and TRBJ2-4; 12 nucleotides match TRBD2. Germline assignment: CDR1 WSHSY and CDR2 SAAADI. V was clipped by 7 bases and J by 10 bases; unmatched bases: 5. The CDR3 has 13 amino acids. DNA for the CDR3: TGCGCCAGCACAGCGACTAGCGGGGGAATTCAGTACTTC. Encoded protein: CASTATSGGIQYF.

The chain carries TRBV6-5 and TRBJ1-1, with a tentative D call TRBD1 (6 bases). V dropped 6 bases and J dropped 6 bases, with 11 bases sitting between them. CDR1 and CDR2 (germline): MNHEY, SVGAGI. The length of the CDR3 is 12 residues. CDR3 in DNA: TGTGCCAGCAGACTACAGGGCGCTGAAGCTTTCTTT. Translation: CASRLQGAEAFF.

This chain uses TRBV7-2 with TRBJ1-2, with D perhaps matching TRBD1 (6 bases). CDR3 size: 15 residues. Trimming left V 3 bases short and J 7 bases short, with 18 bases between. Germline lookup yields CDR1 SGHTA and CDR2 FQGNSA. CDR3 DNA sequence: TGTGCCAGCAGCTTTTGGGGGGGCGGGAGCGGTGGCTACACCTTC. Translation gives CASSFWGGGSGGYTF.

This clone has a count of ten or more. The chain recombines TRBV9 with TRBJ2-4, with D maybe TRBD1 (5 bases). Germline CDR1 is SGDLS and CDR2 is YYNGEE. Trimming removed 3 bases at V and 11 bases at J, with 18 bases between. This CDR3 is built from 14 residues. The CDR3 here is CASSADSIGRVQYF. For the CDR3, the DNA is TGTGCCAGCAGCGCCGACAGTATCGGACGCGTTCAGTACTTC. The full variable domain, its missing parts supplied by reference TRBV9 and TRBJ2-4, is DSGVTQTPKHLITATGQRVTLRCSPRSGDLSVYWYQQSLDQGLQFLIQYYNGEERAKGNILERFSAQQFPDLHSELNLSSLELGDSALYFCASSADSIGRVQYFGAGTRLSVL.